Shown below are 16 T cell receptor beta chains from a single sample sequenced in a study of blood T cell repertoires in COVID-19. Sequenced by immunoSEQ multiplex PCR; TCRdb stores in-frame clones only, minus some. The sample consists of about 160,000 clones, around three quarters of them appearing once. Sample: peripheral blood. The source is a man aged 55 to 70 with acute or convalescent COVID-19.

The V call is TRBV25-1, the J call TRBJ2-1; 7 positions agree with TRBD2. The length of the CDR3 is 12 residues. Germline V gene data show CDR1 as MGHDK and CDR2 as SYGVNS. V trimming: 3 bases; J trimming: 11 bases; junction bases outside the gene matches: 4. CDR3 DNA: TGTGCCAGCAGTGAGTTGGGGACTAAGCAGTTCTTC. It translates to CASSELGTKQFF.

The rearrangement uses TRBV18 and TRBJ2-1, with TRBD1 matching over 9 bases. Germline loops: CDR1 KGHSH, CDR2 LQKENI. The length of the CDR3 is 14 residues. V lost 3 bases to trimming and J lost 7 bases; unmatched junction nucleotides: 4. The CDR3 loop reads CASSPGTGINEQFF. The CDR3 DNA follows: TGTGCCAGCTCACCTGGGACAGGGATAAATGAGCAGTTCTTC.

V usage is TRBV4-3 and J usage is TRBJ1-1; D is possibly TRBD1 (5 bases). V was pared by 1 base and J by 2 bases, with 11 bases between. This CDR3 region has 15 residues. Germline-derived CDR1 and CDR2 are LGHNA and YSLEER. CDR3 residues: CASSQGRASNTEAFF. DNA of the CDR3: TGCGCCAGCAGCCAAGGCAGGGCGAGCAACACTGAAGCTTTCTTT.

This clone has a handful of counts. The rearrangement joins TRBV6-2 or TRBV6-3 to TRBJ1-2; TRBD1 aligns across 8 bases. V gave up 4 bases and J gave up 6 bases; unmatched junction bases: 4. Germline values: CDR1 MNHEY, CDR2 SVGEGT. The CDR3 length is 13 residues. The CDR3 DNA follows: TGTGCCAGCAGTTGGACAGGGTTGAATGGCTACACCTTC. Its protein is CASSWTGLNGYTF.

The chain employs TRBV4-1 and TRBJ1-2; 8 nucleotides line up with TRBD1. After removal of 4 bases from V and 10 bases from J, the junction contained 5 bases not matched to a gene. Germline CDR1 reads MGHRA; CDR2 reads YSYEKL. The CDR3 is 12 residues long. The CDR3, as DNA: TGCGCCAGCAGCCTGACAGGGGAATCCTACACCTTC. Translated: CASSLTGESYTF.

V and J are TRBV27 and TRBJ2-3, with D possibly being TRBD1 (5 bases). CDR1 is MNHEY and CDR2 is SMNVEV in the germline V gene (reference sequence). The CDR3 totals 14 residues. Trimming took off 4 bases at V and 3 bases at J, with 11 bases between the two ends. The CDR3: CASSYWGQTDTQYF. The CDR3, as DNA: TGTGCCAGCAGTTACTGGGGCCAGACAGATACGCAGTATTTT.

The chain has TRBV2 and TRBJ1-1; D not resolved. This CDR3 region has 15 residues. V lost 1 base to trimming and J lost 0 bases, with 9 bases between them. Germline CDR1 and CDR2: SNHLY and FYNNEI. CDR3 sequence reads: CASSEDWQVNTEAFF. CDR3 in DNA: TGTGCCAGCAGTGAAGATTGGCAGGTGAACACTGAAGCTTTCTTT.

The chain has TRBV6-6 and TRBJ2-1; 8 bases line up with TRBD1. V lost 4 bases to trimming and J lost 0 bases; unmatched junction nucleotides: 5. The V gene's germline CDR1 is MNHNY and CDR2 SVGAGI (reference sequence). The CDR3 is 16 residues long. CDR3 in amino acids: CASSSGGPSSYNEQFF. CDR3 in DNA: TGTGCCAGCAGTTCAGGGGGCCCTAGCTCCTACAATGAGCAGTTCTTC.

This clone has only a few counts. The chain links TRBV10-1 to TRBJ1-5; 10 nucleotides match TRBD1. The CDR3 covers 19 residues. With 2 bases clipped from V and 6 bases from J, the junction kept 16 bases outside the gene matches. CDR1 and CDR2 from the germline V gene are WNHNN and SYGVQD (reference sequence). The CDR3 nucleotides read TGCGCCAGCAGTGAGCCGGAGCTTATTCGACAGGGGGCAAGTCAGCCCCAGCATTTT. Its protein product is CASSEPELIRQGASQPQHF.

The rearrangement joins TRBV12-3 or TRBV12-4 to TRBJ2-1; 9 bases align to TRBD1. The CDR3 length is 13 residues. V shed 6 bases and J 12 bases; nucleotides not matched to a gene: 9. The CDR3 coding sequence is TGTGCCAGCAGCCTTACAGGGGGCGGAGGGCAGTTCTTC. Encoded protein: CASSLTGGGGQFF.

The chain carries TRBV19 and TRBJ2-5; 12 nucleotides agree with TRBD2. The V and J ends lost 7 bases and 5 bases, in that order; junction bases with no gene match: 8. Germline CDR1 reads LNHDA; CDR2 reads SQIVND (reference sequence). This CDR3 is 15 amino acids long. The CDR3 bases are TGTGCCAGTACCCTAGCGGGGGGGCCGGGTGAGACCCAGTACTTC. Translation gives CASTLAGGPGETQYF. Filled out from reference TRBV19 and TRBJ2-5, the complete variable domain reads DGGITQSPKYLFRKEGQNVTLSCEQNLNHDAMYWYRQDPGQGLRLIYYSQIVNDFQKGDIAEGYSVSREKKESFPLTVTSAQKNPTAFYLCASTLAGGPGETQYFGPGTRLLVL.

The V call is TRBV11-2, the J call TRBJ2-7; a possible D gene is TRBD1 (6 bases). Germline CDR1 and CDR2: SGHAT and FQNNGV. V shed 6 bases and J shed 2 bases, with 17 bases lying between them. The CDR3 has 15 residues. The CDR3 nucleotides read TGTGCCAGCAGTCTTCAACCGGACAGCACCTACGAGCAGTACTTC. Protein: CASSLQPDSTYEQYF.

V and J are TRBV13 and TRBJ2-7, with D possibly matching TRBD2 (6 bases). The CDR3 runs to 14 residues. V was cut by 5 bases and J by 5 bases, with 16 bases left in between. CDR1 and CDR2 (germline): PRHDT, FYEKMQ (reference sequence). The CDR3 DNA reads as TGTGCCAGCAGCATCTTCGGGGAGGAGGACGAGCAGTACTTC. It yields the protein CASSIFGEEDEQYF.

The chain combines TRBV7-9 with TRBJ1-3; D unclear. Germline V gene data show CDR1 as SEHNR and CDR2 as FQNEAQ (reference sequence). The CDR3 runs to 16 residues. Trimming stripped 5 bases from V and 3 bases from J, with 17 bases between. CDR3 DNA: TGTGCCAGCAGCCCCGGAGGGAATCCCCATGGAAACACCATATATTTT. This gives the protein CASSPGGNPHGNTIYF.

The V call is TRBV29-1, the J call TRBJ1-2; D perhaps matches TRBD1 (5 bases). This CDR3 comprises 13 residues. Looked up from germline, CDR1 is SQVTM and CDR2 is ANQGSEA. V was trimmed by 7 bases and J by 1 base, leaving 13 bases between them. The CDR3 DNA sequence: TGCAGCGCCTTGGGGGGGGATAACTATGGCTACACCTTC. Its protein is CSALGGDNYGYTF. Complete variable domain (other parts from reference TRBV29-1 and TRBJ1-2): SAVISQKPSRDICQRGTSLTIQCQVDSQVTMMFWYRQQPGQSLTLIATANQGSEATYESGFVIDKFPISRPNLTFSTLTVSNMSPEDSSIYLCSALGGDNYGYTFGSGTRLTVV.

This chain uses TRBV7-2 with TRBJ1-2; D perhaps matches TRBD1 (5 bases). Germline values: CDR1 SGHTA, CDR2 FQGNSA. CDR3 length: 15 residues. The germline V and J ends were trimmed by 1 base and 2 bases, with 11 bases remaining between them. The CDR3 nucleotides read TGTGCCAGCAGCTTAGTCGCAGGGAACAACTATGGCTACACCTTC. Translation: CASSLVAGNNYGYTF. Full variable domain (remainder filled in from reference TRBV7-2 and TRBJ1-2): GAGVSQSPSNKVTEKGKDVELRCDPISGHTALYWYRQSLGQGLEFLIYFQGNSAPDKSGLPSDRFSAERTGGSVSTLTIQRTQQEDSAVYLCASSLVAGNNYGYTFGSGTRLTVV.